The present TCR beta chain was sequenced within a study of persistence of HIV-infected CD4 T cells. Nonspecific anti-CD3/anti-CD28 bead stimulation represents the broad CD4+ T cell repertoire. Sorting of responding CD4+ T cells relied on upregulated CD40 ligand together with CD69. The libraries were made with immunoSEQ version 4 in survey mode. Here immunoSEQ multiplex PCR was the method, and the copy in TCRdb shows in-frame clones only, minus some. The sample contains approximately 44,000 clones, around 92% of which appear only once. A note on this clone: What it recognizes is unknown. The same CDR3 can be traced to other DNA sequences in this sample.

Germline-derived CDR1 and CDR2 are KGHSH and LQKENI. The length of the CDR3 is 15 residues. The V gene lost 3 bases and the J gene lost 1 base, with 13 bases spanning the gap. The chain is built from TRBV18 and TRBJ2-7; maybe TRBD2 (5 bases). The clonotype was recovered from an adult man with HIV who was CMV-seropositive. Here the sequenced sample was CD4+ T cells sorted from PBMCs after approximately 20-hour stimulation, taken from a patient who received antiretroviral therapy. The CDR3 loop reads CASSPIQGGSYEQYF. The CDR3 coding sequence is TGTGCCAGCTCACCGATACAAGGAGGATCCTACGAGCAGTACTTC.